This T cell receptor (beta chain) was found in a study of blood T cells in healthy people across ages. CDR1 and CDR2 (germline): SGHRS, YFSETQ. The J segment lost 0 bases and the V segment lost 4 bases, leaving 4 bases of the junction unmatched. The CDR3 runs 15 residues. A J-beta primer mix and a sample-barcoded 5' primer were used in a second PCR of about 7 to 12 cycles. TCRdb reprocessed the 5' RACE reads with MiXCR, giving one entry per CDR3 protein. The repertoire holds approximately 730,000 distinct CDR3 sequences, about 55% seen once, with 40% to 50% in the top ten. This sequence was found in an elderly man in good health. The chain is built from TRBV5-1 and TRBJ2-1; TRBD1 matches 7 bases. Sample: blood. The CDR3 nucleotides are TGCGCCAGCAGCACCGGACAGGTCTCCTACAATGAGCAGTTCTTC. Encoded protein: CASSTGQVSYNEQFF.